This T cell receptor (beta chain) was profiled in a study of T-cell memory formation after mild COVID-19. Study findings and constraints: CD4+ contracting clones were found mainly in CM and EM, and CD8+ ones in EMRA.

V was clipped by 5 bases and J by 8 bases, with 8 bases between them. CDR3 length: 11 amino acids. Only a few counts were recorded for this clonotype. As yet, its antigen is unknown. MiXCR was run by TCRdb on the 5' RACE reads, yielding one entry per CDR3 protein. The sample includes a few hundred thousand distinct CDR3 sequences, approximately 24% seen only once; the top ten take 8.8%. The source of this sequence is an adult woman who had mild COVID-19 (a few samples of this study predate the infection). Cell type and time point are not known. Sequencing used PBMCs or a T cell subset sorted from them (not recorded which). The J gene is TRBJ2-3, the V gene TRBV12-3 or TRBV12-4; no clear D gene. This chain's CDR3 is CASSPSGTQYF. The DNA for the CDR3 is TGTGCCAGCAGTCCAAGTGGTACGCAGTATTTT.